This T cell receptor (beta chain) was obtained from a study of radiotherapy plus CTLA-4 blockade in lung cancer. About the research overall: In approximately 17% of patients, objective responses were seen; 25% to 40% had disease control. Study conclusions and caveats: Blood TCR clones of tumor origin expanded after radiotherapy plus ipilimumab. Alongside interferon-beta, early blood T cell clone dynamics were reportedly the best predictor of response.

Alongside CTLA-4 blockade with ipilimumab, patients with chemo-refractory metastatic non-small-cell lung cancer received focal radiation. Unmatched junction bases numbered 2, after V lost 7 bases and J lost 4 bases. Germline V gene data show CDR1 as SQVTM and CDR2 as ANQGSEA. The CDR3 has 11 residues. Sequenced by immunoSEQ multiplex PCR; TCRdb stores in-frame clones only, minus some. This sample has approximately 82,000 clones, with around 81% found just once. Details on this clone: Its target is not known.

The receptor comes from a human donor with non-small cell lung cancer that progressed on radiotherapy plus ipilimumab. The sample in question was peripheral blood, obtained from a patient treated with radiotherapy plus ipilimumab. The rearrangement uses TRBV29-1 and TRBJ2-7; 9 bases agree with TRBD1. CDR3 bases: TGCAGCGCGACAGGGGGGTACGAGCAGTACTTC. It codes for CSATGGYEQYF.